The 4 T cell receptor beta chains listed next were all sequenced from one sample in a study of T cell repertoires in ileal Crohn's disease. Indicated time point: neoterminal ileum biopsy at postoperative endoscopy, about 6 months after surgery. Sequencing used immunoSEQ multiplex PCR; TCRdb keeps in-frame clones, though not all of them. Among under 20,000 clones listed, 72% were seen once. Sequencing used ileal tissue. The receptors shown here come from an adult with Crohn's disease.

For the CDR3, the DNA is TGTGCCAGCAGCCCGGACAGGGGACACGGTAGAGCTTTCTTT. Protein sequence: CASSPDRGHGRAFF. This rearrangement joins TRBV7-3 to TRBJ1-1; 9 bases map to TRBD1. The CDR3 runs to 14 residues. With V trimmed by 5 bases and J by 10 bases, 11 bases remained unmatched. Germline V gene data show CDR1 as SGHTA and CDR2 as FQGTGA.

The chain joins TRBV9 to TRBJ2-5, with 14 nucleotides matching TRBD2. The CDR3 extends over 17 amino acids. Germline V gene lookup returns CDR1 SGDLS and CDR2 YYNGEE. V was clipped by 3 bases and J by 2 bases; unmatched bases: 6. This chain's CDR3 is CASSAGTSGGTQETQYF. The CDR3 coding sequence is TGTGCCAGCAGCGCGGGGACTAGCGGGGGTACACAAGAGACCCAGTACTTC.

The J gene is TRBJ1-1, the V gene TRBV19; unclear D gene. Germline V gene lookup returns CDR1 LNHDA and CDR2 SQIVND (reference sequence). Between the trimmed V and J ends, which lost 7 bases and 4 bases, there was a span of 13 bases. The CDR3 is 13 residues long. In DNA form, the CDR3 reads TGTGCCAGTACCCTCCGCGCGGGCACTGAAGCTTTCTTT. This translates into CASTLRAGTEAFF.

The gene calls are TRBV5-1 and TRBJ2-7; 8 positions match TRBD2. CDR1 is SGHRS and CDR2 is YFSETQ in the germline V gene. The CDR3 contains 13 residues. The V gene end was trimmed by 0 bases and the J gene end by 7 bases; junction bases not matched to a gene: 3. The CDR3 sequence is CASSLGVAGEQYF. The CDR3 DNA follows: TGCGCCAGCAGCTTGGGAGTAGCGGGAGAGCAGTACTTC.